This T cell receptor (beta chain) was sequenced in a study of cytomegalovirus exposure and HLA in healthy donors. Study in general: Across 300 to 400 genotyped donors, just over 80% landed in the Caucasian-associated ancestry cluster. Study results and limitations: The authors assumed roughly uniform sequencing depth across donors for presence/absence analyses.

Worth noting for this clone: As yet, its antigen is unknown.

Trimming at V came to 2 bases and at J to 7 bases, leaving 8 bases not matched to a gene. Germline V gene sequence: CDR1 KGHSH, CDR2 LQKENI. The CDR3 is made up of 16 amino acids. PCR involved 60 Vbeta and 13 Jbeta primers. Data came from immunoSEQ multiplex PCR; TCRdb stores just in-frame clones and leaves some out. The sample records roughly 250,000 clones, 84% being singletons. Sequencing input: PBMCs. The genes are TRBV18 and TRBJ2-2, with TRBD2 matching 9 bases. This TCR was recovered from a woman in her thirties or forties in good health and CMV-seropositive. CDR3 residues: CASSPGTSPIGGELFF. The DNA of the CDR3 is TGTGCCAGCTCACCAGGGACTAGCCCCATTGGCGGGGAGCTGTTTTTT.